This T cell receptor beta chain was captured by sequencing in a study of identifying expanded T cells in peripheral blood. Libraries were prepared by immunoSEQ multiplex PCR; TCRdb keeps only in-frame clonotypes and omits some of them. The top ten clones hold approximately 3% of a sample with tens of thousands of clones, about nine tenths of them seen once. Sequencing was carried out using blood. The source is a person aged 18 to 75 in good health.

The CDR3 region is CASSSRGLAGVDEQFF. CDR3 nucleotides: TGTGCCAGCAGCTCCCGGGGACTAGCGGGAGTGGATGAGCAGTTCTTC. The chain employs TRBV7-3 and TRBJ2-1; TRBD2 aligns across 14 bases. Germline values: CDR1 SGHTA, CDR2 FQGTGA. The CDR3 totals 16 residues. V was pared by 4 bases and J by 8 bases, with 7 bases of the junction left unmatched.